A single sample is the source of the 6 T cell receptor beta chains below, sequenced in a study of blood T cells in healthy people across ages. With a J-beta primer mix and a sample-barcoded 5' primer, a second PCR ran about 7 to 12 cycles. TCRdb reprocessed the 5' RACE reads with MiXCR, giving one entry per CDR3 protein. Among hundreds of thousands of distinct CDR3 sequences, around 54% were seen once, and the ten largest hold 30% to 45%. Sequenced material: blood. Receptors were obtained from a man between 60 and 70 years old in good health.

The chain recombines TRBV29-1 with TRBJ2-3; no firm D call. Germline V CDR1 and CDR2: SQVTM, ANQGSEA. The length of the CDR3 is 13 residues. Trimming took 6 bases from V and 1 from J, leaving 11 bases between them. Written as DNA, the CDR3 is TGCAGCGTATCCGCCGTAGGCACAGATACGCAGTATTTT. As protein: CSVSAVGTDTQYF.

This clonotype was detected only a few times. The chain links TRBV7-9 to TRBJ2-3; no definite D call. The germline V and J ends were trimmed by 1 base and 6 bases, with 11 bases remaining between them. Per the germline V gene, CDR1 is SEHNR and CDR2 is FQNEAQ (reference sequence). The length of the CDR3 is 14 residues. CDR3 sequence (DNA): TGTGCCAGCAGCTTAGGACCGGAGAGGGATACGCAGTATTTT. Translation gives CASSLGPERDTQYF.

About this clonotype: At one end, the junction sequence differs from germline, possibly due to a read error. The chain is built from TRBV7-9 and TRBJ1-4, with TRBD1 matching over 7 bases. CDR3 length: 16 amino acids. Germline CDR1 and CDR2: SEHNR and FQNEAQ (reference sequence). DNA for the CDR3: TGTGCCAGCAGTTTAGTAGGGGGCTACCAGGGGGAGAAACTGTTTTTT. This gives the protein CASSLVGGYQGEKLFF. Looking up the rest from reference TRBV7-9 and TRBJ1-4 gives the full variable domain: DTGVSQNPRHKITKRGQNVTFRCDPISEHNRLYWYRQTLGQGPEFLTYFQNEAQLEKSRLLSDRFSAERPKGSFSTLEIQRTEQGDSAMYLCASSLVGGYQGEKLFFGSGTQLSVL.

V is TRBV9 and J is TRBJ1-1; D remains unclear. Germline V gene lookup returns CDR1 SGDLS and CDR2 YYNGEE. V gave up 0 bases and J gave up 4 bases, with 10 bases separating them. CDR3 length equals 14 residues. CDR3: CASSVDSEGTEAFF. CDR3 nucleotide sequence: TGTGCCAGCAGCGTAGATTCCGAGGGCACTGAAGCTTTCTTT.

In its sample, this clonotype was seen a few times. The J gene is TRBJ2-4, the V gene TRBV4-1; D is ambiguous. The CDR3 spans 17 residues. Trimming cost V 0 bases and J 0 bases, with 12 bases left between them. Per the germline V gene, CDR1 is MGHRA and CDR2 is YSYEKL. CDR3 amino acids: CASSQDPIGLAKNIQYF. CDR3 nucleotide sequence: TGCGCCAGCAGCCAAGATCCCATCGGGCTAGCCAAAAACATTCAGTACTTC.

This clonotype was seen a handful of times. The chain uses TRBV29-1 and TRBJ2-5; D ambiguous. The V end was cut by 7 bases, the J end by 2 bases, with 11 bases between. The CDR3 sequence is 12 residues long. The germline CDR1 and CDR2 sequences are SQVTM and ANQGSEA. Here the CDR3 DNA reads TGCAGCGGCAGGACGGCGCAAGAGACCCAGTACTTC. The encoded protein is CSGRTAQETQYF.